Listed below are T cell receptor beta chains from one sample, sequenced in a study of T cell responses to AZD1222 COVID-19 vaccine. Sequencing was performed with immunoSEQ multiplex PCR; in TCRdb, only in-frame clones are kept and a portion is missing. The sample records 95,000 to 100,000 clones, approximately 91% being singletons. The specimen was peripheral blood, collected 28 days after the second AZD1222 dose. All receptors come from an adult who received the AZD1222 COVID-19 vaccine. CDR3s include the opening cysteine and the closing phenylalanine or tryptophan. D genes are given only for firm matches. For some rows the clone size is stated as once, few or many, or as a class when expanded; others skip it.

J | V | size | D | CDR3 | DNA
TRBJ2-7 | TRBV6-1 | . | . | CASSEGSSYEQYF | TGTGCCAGCAGTGAGGGCAGCTCCTACGAGCAGTACTTC
TRBJ1-5 | TRBV7-8 | . | TRBD1 | CASSQRPGTGISNQPQHF | TGTGCCAGCAGTCAAAGACCCGGGACAGGGATAAGCAATCAGCCCCAGCATTTT
TRBJ2-4 | TRBV6-5 | . | TRBD1 | CASSQGQGTIQYF | TGTGCCAGCAGTCAGGGACAGGGGACCATTCAGTACTTC
TRBJ2-2 | TRBV18 | . | TRBD1 | CASSPGTANTGELFF | TGTGCCAGCTCACCAGGGACAGCCAACACCGGGGAGCTGTTTTTT
TRBJ1-1 | TRBV18 | . | . | CASSPPPGNTEAFF | TGTGCCAGCTCACCACCGCCAGGGAACACTGAAGCTTTCTTT
TRBJ2-1 | TRBV11-3 | few | . | CASSLGAPGGGEQFF | TGTGCCAGCAGCTTAGGGGCACCCGGAGGGGGTGAGCAGTTCTTC
TRBJ2-7 | TRBV5-4 | . | . | CASSAGYEQYF | TGTGCCAGCAGCGCCGGCTACGAGCAGTACTTC
TRBJ2-1 | TRBV7-8 | . | TRBD2 | CASSLTGTSGINEQFF | TGTGCCAGCAGCTTAACCGGGACTAGCGGGATCAATGAGCAGTTCTTC
TRBJ1-2 | TRBV24-1 | . | TRBD1 | CANSRDRGPGYYGYTF | TGTGCCAACTCCCGGGACAGGGGGCCGGGTTACTATGGCTACACCTTC
TRBJ1-2 | TRBV28 | . | . | CASSSPGGRGYTF | TGTGCCAGCAGTTCTCCCGGGGGGCGGGGCTACACCTTC
TRBJ1-5 | TRBV28 | few | TRBD1 | CASSFTGGNQPQHF | TGTGCCAGCAGTTTTACAGGGGGGAATCAGCCCCAGCATTTT
TRBJ1-6 | TRBV4-1 | . | . | CASSQTNGQRANNSPLHF | TGCGCCAGCAGCCAAACTAATGGACAGCGAGCTAATAATTCACCCCTCCACTTT
TRBJ1-5 | TRBV6-5 | . | TRBD1 | CASKGGAGQPQHF | TGTGCCAGCAAAGGGGGCGCAGGACAGCCCCAGCATTTT
TRBJ1-1 | TRBV6-4 | . | . | CASSPSREAFF | TGTGCCAGCAGTCCTAGCCGTGAAGCTTTCTTT
TRBJ1-4 | TRBV5-4 | . | . | CASSLDLGGNEKLFF | TGTGCCAGCAGCTTGGACCTGGGGGGTAATGAAAAACTGTTTTTT
TRBJ2-2 | TRBV10-3 | . | . | CAISEKAGRTGELFF | TGTGCCATCAGTGAGAAAGCAGGGCGCACCGGGGAGCTGTTTTTT
TRBJ2-1 | TRBV6-5 | . | . | CASRPWGRENEQFF | TGTGCCAGCAGGCCCTGGGGAAGGGAGAATGAGCAGTTCTTC
TRBJ1-1 | TRBV7-9 | . | . | CASSLGQVNTEAFF | TGTGCCAGCAGCTTAGGACAGGTGAACACTGAAGCTTTCTTT
TRBJ2-3 | TRBV15 | . | . | CATSRDLSAFYTQYF | TGTGCCACCAGCAGAGATCTGAGTGCGTTCTATACGCAGTATTTT
TRBJ1-4 | TRBV7-8 | . | TRBD1 | CASSFPTGGEKLFF | TGTGCCAGCAGCTTCCCCACAGGGGGTGAAAAACTGTTTTTT
TRBJ2-1 | TRBV7-2 | . | TRBD2 | CASSLLTSHGEQFF | TGTGCCAGCAGCTTATTGACTAGCCATGGCGAGCAGTTCTTC
TRBJ2-2 | TRBV19 | . | TRBD2 | CASTLASGSNTGELFF | TGTGCCAGTACCCTCGCTAGCGGGAGTAATACCGGGGAGCTGTTTTTT
TRBJ2-1 | TRBV7-2 | . | TRBD1 | CASSLAYRTGPARRLYNEQFF | TGTGCCAGCAGCTTAGCCTACAGGACAGGGCCAGCGCGACGACTATACAATGAGCAGTTCTTC
TRBJ2-7 | TRBV7-2 | . | TRBD2 | CASRFVSGSDEQYF | TGTGCCAGCAGGTTCGTTAGCGGGAGCGACGAGCAGTACTTC
TRBJ1-4 | TRBV30 | few | TRBD1 | CAWGTGQGGEKLFF | TGTGCCTGGGGAACAGGACAGGGAGGGGAAAAACTGTTTTTT
TRBJ2-7 | TRBV5-1 | . | TRBD1 | CASSLTGQSSYEQYF | TGCGCCAGCAGCCTCACGGGACAGAGCTCCTACGAGCAGTACTTC
TRBJ1-4 | TRBV5-1 | . | TRBD1 | CASSLGDRDKLFF | TGCGCCAGCAGCTTGGGGGACAGGGACAAACTGTTTTTT
TRBJ1-6 | TRBV7-2 | . | . | CASSFSRGARNSPLHF | TGTGCCAGCAGCTTTTCCCGAGGGGCGAGGAATTCACCCCTCCACTTT
TRBJ1-2 | TRBV7-9 | once | . | CASSSDSSNYGYTF | TGTGCCAGCAGCTCCGACAGTTCTAACTATGGCTACACCTTC
TRBJ2-1 | TRBV27 | . | TRBD2 | CASSRLAGVIYEQFF | TGTGCCAGCAGCCGACTAGCGGGAGTTATCTATGAGCAGTTCTTC